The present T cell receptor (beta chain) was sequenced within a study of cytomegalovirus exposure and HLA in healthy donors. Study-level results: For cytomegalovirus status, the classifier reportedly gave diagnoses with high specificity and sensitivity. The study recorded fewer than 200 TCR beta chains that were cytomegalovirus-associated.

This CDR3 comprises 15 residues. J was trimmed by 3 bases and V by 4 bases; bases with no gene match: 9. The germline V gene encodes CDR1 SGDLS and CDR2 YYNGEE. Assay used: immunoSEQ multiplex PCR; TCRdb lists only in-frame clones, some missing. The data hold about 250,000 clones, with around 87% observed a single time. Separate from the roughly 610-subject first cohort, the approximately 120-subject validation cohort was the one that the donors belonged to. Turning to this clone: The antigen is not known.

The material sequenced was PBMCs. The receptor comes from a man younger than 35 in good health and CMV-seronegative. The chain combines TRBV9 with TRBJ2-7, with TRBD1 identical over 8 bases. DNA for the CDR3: TGTGCCAGCAGCTCTGGTGGGACAGGTCTCTACGAGCAGTACTTC. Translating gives CASSSGGTGLYEQYF.